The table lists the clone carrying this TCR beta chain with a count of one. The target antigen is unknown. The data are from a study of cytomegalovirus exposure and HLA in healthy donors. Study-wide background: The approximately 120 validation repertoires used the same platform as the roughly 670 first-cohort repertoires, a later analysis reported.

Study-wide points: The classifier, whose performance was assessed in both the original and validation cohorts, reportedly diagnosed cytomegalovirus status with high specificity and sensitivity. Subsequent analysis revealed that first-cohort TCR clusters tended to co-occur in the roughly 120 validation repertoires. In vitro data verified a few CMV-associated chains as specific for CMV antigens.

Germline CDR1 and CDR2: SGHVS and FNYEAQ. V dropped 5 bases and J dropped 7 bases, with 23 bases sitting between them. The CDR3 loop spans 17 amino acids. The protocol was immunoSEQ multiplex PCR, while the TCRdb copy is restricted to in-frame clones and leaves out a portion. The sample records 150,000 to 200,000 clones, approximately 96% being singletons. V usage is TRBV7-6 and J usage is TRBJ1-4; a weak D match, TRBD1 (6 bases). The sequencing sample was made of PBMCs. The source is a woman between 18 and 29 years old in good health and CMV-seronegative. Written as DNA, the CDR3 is TGTGCCAGCAGCCCCCAACCTACAGGGATGGTTACTGAAAAACTGTTTTTT. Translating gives CASSPQPTGMVTEKLFF.